The next 8 T cell receptor beta chains were all read from a single sample in a study of brain T cells in children with intractable seizures. Profiled with immunoSEQ multiplex PCR; TCRdb holds only in-frame clones, not every one. In the table there are about 340,000 clones, about 93% of which are singletons. As for time point: blood from clinic visit 5 months post-surgery; TSC patient then seizure free. Sequencing used peripheral blood, obtained less than 6 months after surgery. Every receptor here comes from a boy in the first two years of life with tuberous sclerosis and intractable seizures.

This chain connects TRBV7-2 to TRBJ2-3, with D perhaps assigned TRBD1 or TRBD2 (5 bases each). Between the trimmed V and J ends, which lost 5 bases and 5 bases, there was a span of 23 bases. The germline gives CDR1 SGHTA, CDR2 FQGNSA. There are 17 residues in the CDR3. The CDR3 nucleotides are TGTGCCAGCAGCCCCTTGTTCGGGACCCTCCCGGGAGATACGCAGTATTTT. Protein: CASSPLFGTLPGDTQYF.

The chain recombines TRBV7-2 with TRBJ1-5; D not certain. The germline V gene encodes CDR1 SGHTA and CDR2 FQGNSA. There are 13 residues in the CDR3. V was shortened by 5 bases and J by 7 bases, with 12 bases between the two germline ends. Here the CDR3 DNA reads TGTGCCAGCAGCGCCGAATTCATGCAGCCCCAGCATTTT. It specifies CASSAEFMQPQHF.

Here the CDR3 reads CASTKENREVRDTQYF. The CDR3 region has the DNA TGTGCCAGCACCAAAGAGAACAGGGAGGTCCGCGATACGCAGTATTTT. The chain joins TRBV21-1 to TRBJ2-3. TRBV21-1 counts as a pseudogene. The CDR3 loop spans 16 amino acids.

V is TRBV5-8 and J is TRBJ2-3, with 9 bases identical to TRBD1. This CDR3 spans 15 amino acids. In germline, CDR1 is SGHTS, CDR2 YDEGEE. V shed 0 bases, J shed 1 base, and the junction held 0 bases outside the gene matches. The CDR3 DNA sequence: TGTGCCAGCAGCTTGGGGACAGGGGGCACAGATACGCAGTATTTT. This encodes CASSLGTGGTDTQYF.

This rearrangement joins TRBV7-3 to TRBJ2-2; D possibly corresponds to TRBD1 (6 bases). The CDR3 has 15 residues. V was shortened by 4 bases and J by 2 bases, with 11 bases between the two germline ends. Germline V lookup: CDR1 SGHTA, CDR2 FQGTGA. The CDR3 region is CASSSRGQNTGELFF. DNA for the CDR3: TGTGCCAGCAGCTCAAGGGGACAAAACACCGGGGAGCTGTTTTTT.

The chain is built from TRBV5-8 and TRBJ1-4; TRBD1 matches at 7 bases. V lost 3 bases to trimming and J lost 7 bases; unmatched junction nucleotides: 6. The germline CDR1 and CDR2 sequences are SGHTS and YDEGEE. This CDR3 region has 14 residues. DNA of the CDR3: TGTGCCAGCAGCTGGGGACAGCCCGGTGAAAAACTGTTTTTT. Translating it yields CASSWGQPGEKLFF.

The chain is built from TRBV9 and TRBJ2-1; 9 bases fit TRBD2. With 6 bases clipped from V and 0 bases from J, the junction kept 4 bases outside the gene matches. CDR3 length equals 15 residues. Germline V gene data show CDR1 as SGDLS and CDR2 as YYNGEE. The CDR3 region is CASTLAGNSYNEQFF. The CDR3 DNA reads TGTGCCAGCACCCTAGCGGGGAACTCCTACAATGAGCAGTTCTTC.

The CDR3 nucleotides are TGTGCCAGCAGCCAGGAGTTACTGGGCACTGAAGCTTTCTTT. Its protein is CASSQELLGTEAFF. The chain is built from TRBV14 and TRBJ1-1; no firm D call. With 3 bases removed from V and 4 bases from J, the gap between germline ends came to 12 bases. The CDR3 is 14 residues long. CDR1 and CDR2 from the germline V gene are SGHDN and FVKESK.